This TCR beta chain stems from a study of early T cells in non-severe SARS-CoV-2 infection (dated by TCRdb to about 2021). Background on the whole study: TCR sequencing used bulk RNA from unsorted whole blood, so alpha and beta chains could not be paired.

This clonotype qualifies as medium-sized (0.01 to 0.1%). Its cognate antigen has yet to be identified. No base qualities exist here, and no much larger clone lies one base off it. This was a case-control study nested in a cohort of healthcare workers in London, UK, who had nasopharyngeal swab PCR tests and blood samples taken every week. Healthcare workers were recruited during the week of the UK lockdown, between 23 and 31 March 2020, and followed weekly for up to roughly 15 weeks. Sequences SGHAT (CDR1) and FQNNGV (CDR2) are obtained from the germline V gene. Between the V and J ends, shortened by 2 bases and 0 bases respectively, the junction contains 9 bases. The CDR3 has 15 amino acids, counting the end cysteine and phenylalanine. Just CDR3 DNA is preserved here, 45 bases in frame from base 1. Libraries were made using 5' RACE. The sequencing machine was a NextSeq 500. The TCR library protocol attached unique molecular identifiers to individual cDNA molecules to correct for sequencing error and PCR bias. Sequencing covered both TCR alpha and beta chains, and within each sample the abundances of alpha and beta sequences were tightly co-correlated. For the original study's pipeline: Decombinator V4 was used to annotate TCR sequences for V gene, J gene and CDR3. TCRs were defined as expanded if a significant change between any two time points was detected under a Poisson model with p below 0.0001. Abundances of TCRs were expressed as counts per million after normalisation to the total number of TCRs sequenced in each sample. TRAV1-2 paired with TRAJ12, TRAJ20 or TRAJ33 defined MAIT TCRs, while TRAV10 paired with TRAJ18 defined iNKT TCRs. VDJdb, accessed 1 November 2021, was searched for CMV, EBV and SARS-CoV-2 annotated TCRs, with TCRs annotated for multiple antigens excluded. The public reads were run again by TCRdb, first through fastp at Q25 and then through MiXCR, and only productive beta chains were kept. Every CDR3 protein is listed once, alongside the most common genes and DNA of its rows. In this record, the V and J calls reflect TCRdb's handling and not the investigators' own analysis. This sample has over 25,000 distinct CDR3 sequences in its table, and about 5% of those were observed once. Of the sample, more than 0.7% is held by the ten largest clones.

On the study overall, not on this receptor specifically: VDJdb matching was skewed toward anti-spike CD8 responses and likely underestimated virus-specific expansions by missing private and CD4 specificities.

The sequence was collected from an adult who was a healthcare worker with PCR-confirmed SARS-CoV-2 infection or an uninfected control (not recorded which). Material for sequencing was whole blood. The chain couples TRBV11-2 to TRBJ2-3, with the identity of the D gene unclear. At the DNA level, the sequence is TGTGCCAGCAGCTTATCCCCGGCTAGCACAGATACGCAGTATTTT. Its amino acids are CASSLSPASTDTQYF. Extended through the reference TRBV11-2 and TRBJ2-3 proteins, this CDR3 yields the full variable domain: EAGVAQSPRYKIIEKRQSVAFWCNPISGHATLYWYQQILGQGPKLLIQFQNNGVVDDSQLPKDRFSAERLKGVDSTLKIQPAKLEDSAVYLCASSLSPASTDTQYFGPGTRLTVL.